Described below is a single TCR beta chain sequence and its context. Its antigen is currently unknown. Resections from corrective heart surgery provided thymus tissue. It was healthy Finnish infants having corrective surgery for congenital heart defects who were the donors. The CDR3 loop spans 16 amino acids. The sample is drawn from a study of human thymus T cells. Study findings and constraints: Both thymic and peripheral blood repertoires showed apparently biased V and J usage. Among unrelated individuals, related research reported thymic repertoires that overlapped highly.

Measured with immunoSEQ multiplex PCR; TCRdb has only the in-frame clones, and not every one. The sample comprises 65,000 to 90,000 clones, 85% to 95% of which are singletons, and approximately 0.031% rests with the top ten. The sequence came from a girl under three years old with a congenital heart defect but otherwise immunologically healthy. The gene calls are TRBV21-1 and TRBJ2-5; the table assigns TRBD1, which was not confirmed against the DNA. TRBV21-1 is an annotated pseudogene. Sample: thymus tissue. The CDR3 region is CASSNPVDRGWETQYF. CDR3 nucleotides: TGTGCCAGCAGCAACCCAGTGGACAGGGGTTGGGAGACCCAGTACTTC.